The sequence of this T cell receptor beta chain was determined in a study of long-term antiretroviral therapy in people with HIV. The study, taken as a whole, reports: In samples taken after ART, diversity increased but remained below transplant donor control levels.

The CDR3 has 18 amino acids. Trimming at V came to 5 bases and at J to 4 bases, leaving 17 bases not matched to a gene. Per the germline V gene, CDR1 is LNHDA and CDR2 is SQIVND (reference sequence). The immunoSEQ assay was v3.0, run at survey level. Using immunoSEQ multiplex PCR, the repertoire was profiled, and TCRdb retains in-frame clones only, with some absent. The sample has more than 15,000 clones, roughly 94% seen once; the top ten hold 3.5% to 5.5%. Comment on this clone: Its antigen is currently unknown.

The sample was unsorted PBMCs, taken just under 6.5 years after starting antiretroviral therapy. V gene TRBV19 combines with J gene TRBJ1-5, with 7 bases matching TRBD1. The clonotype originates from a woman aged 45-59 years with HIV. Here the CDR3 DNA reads TGTGCCAGTAGTGAACCGGGACAGAATTCGTTTTATAATCAGCCCCAGCATTTT. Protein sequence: CASSEPGQNSFYNQPQHF. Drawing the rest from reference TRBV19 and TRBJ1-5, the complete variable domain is DGGITQSPKYLFRKEGQNVTLSCEQNLNHDAMYWYRQDPGQGLRLIYYSQIVNDFQKGDIAEGYSVSREKKESFPLTVTSAQKNPTAFYLCASSEPGQNSFYNQPQHFGDGTRLSIL.